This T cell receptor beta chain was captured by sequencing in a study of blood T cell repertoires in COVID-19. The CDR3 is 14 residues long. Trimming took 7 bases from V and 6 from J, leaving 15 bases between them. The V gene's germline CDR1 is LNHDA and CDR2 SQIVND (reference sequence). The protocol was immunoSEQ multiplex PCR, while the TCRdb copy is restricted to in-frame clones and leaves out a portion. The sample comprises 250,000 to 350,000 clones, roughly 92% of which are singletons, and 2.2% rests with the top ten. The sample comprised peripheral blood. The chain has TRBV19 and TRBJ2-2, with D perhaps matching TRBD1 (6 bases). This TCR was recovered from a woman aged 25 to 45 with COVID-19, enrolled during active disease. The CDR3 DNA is TGTGCCAGTATACTCCGAGGGGGACCCGGGGAGCTGTTTTTT. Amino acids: CASILRGGPGELFF.